This T cell receptor (beta chain) was obtained from a study of Tregs in tolerant kidney transplant recipients. V was pared by 1 base and J by 5 bases, with 12 bases of the junction left unmatched. Germline V gene sequence: CDR1 SGHTA, CDR2 FQGNSA. CDR3 length: 17 amino acids. Clones were sequenced by immunoSEQ multiplex PCR, and TCRdb holds only the in-frame ones, with some missing. This sample has about 83,000 clones, with 95% to 98% found just once. The sequence came from a human donor who received a combined kidney and bone marrow transplant. Sample: CD4+ T cells from blood, taken before the transplant. The chain uses TRBV7-2 and TRBJ2-7; 9 bases line up with TRBD2. The CDR3 bases are TGTGCCAGCAGCTTAGGGGCGGGGGGGCCTTTTCCCGACGAGCAGTACTTC. It is translated as CASSLGAGGPFPDEQYF.